The 21 T cell receptor beta chains below all came from one sample that was sequenced in a study of beta chain features in type 1 diabetes. Their antigens remain unidentified. Since all of the isolated RNA was reverse transcribed, expressed TCRB transcripts were what got sequenced. Profiled with immunoSEQ multiplex PCR; TCRdb holds only in-frame clones, not every one. The sample shows some 150,000 clones, 7% to 9.5% of them seen only once. The study's findings and limits: Shorter TCRB CDR3s, moderately but significantly so, were found in Type 1 diabetes patients in all four CD4+ subsets.

Sequencing was performed on central memory CD4+ T cells from blood. The receptors were gathered from a woman in her thirties with type 1 diabetes.

This clone has just a few counts. CDR3: CASSPGTTDTGELFF. The CDR3 DNA reads TGCGCCAGCAGCCCGGGGACTACCGATACCGGGGAGCTGTTTTTT. This chain links TRBV5-1 with TRBJ2-2; 7 nucleotides align to TRBD2. Germline-derived CDR1 and CDR2 are SGHRS and YFSETQ. The CDR3 loop spans 15 amino acids. The junction had 8 bases not matched to a gene; V was cut back by 4 bases and J by 5 bases.

J is TRBJ2-7 and V is TRBV11-2; 12 positions match TRBD2. Per the germline V gene, CDR1 is SGHAT and CDR2 is FQNNGV. V was clipped by 2 bases and J by 3 bases; unmatched bases: 2. The CDR3 has 15 residues. CDR3: CASSLRLAGDYEQYF. CDR3 coding DNA: TGTGCCAGCAGCTTACGACTAGCGGGAGACTACGAGCAGTACTTC. The full variable domain, with the rest looked up from reference TRBV11-2 and TRBJ2-7, is EAGVAQSPRYKIIEKRQSVAFWCNPISGHATLYWYQQILGQGPKLLIQFQNNGVVDDSQLPKDRFSAERLKGVDSTLKIQPAKLEDSAVYLCASSLRLAGDYEQYFGPGTRLTVT.

The V call is TRBV29-1, the J call TRBJ2-4; possible D gene TRBD1, 5 bases. The CDR3 contains 13 residues. CDR1 is SQVTM, CDR2 ANQGSEA, per germline. Trimming removed 5 bases from V and 0 bases from J, with 8 bases in between. Written as DNA, the CDR3 is TGCAGCGTTCTCCAGGGAGCCAAAAACATTCAGTACTTC. Its protein product is CSVLQGAKNIQYF.

This clone was found a few times. The rearrangement links TRBV6-5 to TRBJ2-3; tentatively, D is TRBD2 (5 bases). Germline V gene data show CDR1 as MNHEY and CDR2 as SVGAGI. V lost 7 bases, J lost 4 bases, and 15 bases lay in between. There are 14 residues in the CDR3. This CDR3 reads CASTLTGTSDTQYF. In DNA, the CDR3 is TGTGCCAGCACATTGACGGGAACCTCAGATACGCAGTATTTT.

This clone was counted between two and nine times. This chain connects TRBV5-1 to TRBJ1-1; 7 nucleotides match TRBD1. The CDR3 has 15 amino acids. The germline gives CDR1 SGHRS, CDR2 YFSETQ. V shed 1 base, J shed 3 bases, and the junction held 6 bases outside the gene matches. The CDR3 nucleotides read TGCGCCAGCAGCTTGTCGACAGGGATGGACACTGAAGCTTTCTTT. Translation: CASSLSTGMDTEAFF.

This clone was counted between two and nine times. The chain couples TRBV11-3 to TRBJ2-5, with TRBD1 as a possible D gene (6 bases). Trimming removed 3 bases from V and 5 bases from J, with 13 bases in between. Germline V CDR1 and CDR2: SGHNT, YENEEA. The CDR3 runs to 14 residues. CDR3 in DNA: TGTGCCAGCAGCTTGGGGGCGCGTTGGGAGACCCAGTACTTC. This translates into CASSLGARWETQYF. Variable domain in full (rest from reference TRBV11-3 and TRBJ2-5): EAGVVQSPRYKIIEKKQPVAFWCNPISGHNTLYWYLQNLGQGPELLIRYENEEAVDDSQLPKDRFSAERLKGVDSTLKIQPAELGDSAVYLCASSLGARWETQYFGPGTRLLVL.

The chain couples TRBV18 to TRBJ1-1, with unresolved D. V was cut by 3 bases and J by 5 bases, with 10 bases left in between. CDR1 KGHSH and CDR2 LQKENI come from the germline V gene. The CDR3 consists of 13 residues. Here the CDR3 DNA reads TGTGCCAGCTCACCCGAGGGTGGGACTGAAGCTTTCTTT. Encoded protein: CASSPEGGTEAFF.

This clone was observed a handful of times. This chain joins TRBV28 and TRBJ2-2, with D uncertain. The V end was cut by 3 bases, the J end by 1 base, with 6 bases between. The germline gives CDR1 MDHEN, CDR2 SYDVKM. This CDR3 contains 14 residues. In nucleotides, the CDR3 is TGTGCCAGCAGTTTTAGACAGAACACCGGGGAGCTGTTTTTT. This codes for CASSFRQNTGELFF.

The table lists this clone with a few counts. The rearrangement uses TRBV2 and TRBJ1-3, with D hard to call. Germline lookup yields CDR1 SNHLY and CDR2 FYNNEI. V dropped 3 bases and J dropped 0 bases, with 3 bases sitting between them. The CDR3 is 13 residues long. This chain's CDR3 is CASSDNSGNTIYF. The CDR3 nucleotides read TGTGCCAGCAGTGACAACTCTGGAAACACCATATATTTT.

J is TRBJ2-1 and V is TRBV28, with 10 bases matching TRBD2. CDR1 MDHEN and CDR2 SYDVKM come from the germline V gene. The CDR3 loop spans 16 amino acids. Germline trimming cut 7 bases from V and 8 bases from J; bases unmatched to any gene: 14. CDR3 sequence reads: CASTPAQASGSDEQFF. The CDR3 nucleotides read TGTGCCAGCACCCCCGCGCAGGCTAGCGGGAGCGATGAGCAGTTCTTC.

This clone has a handful of counts. The chain uses TRBV27 and TRBJ2-5, with a tentative D call TRBD2 (8 bases). V was pared by 5 bases and J by 5 bases, with 18 bases between. The CDR3 has 15 residues. Germline V CDR1 and CDR2: MNHEY, SMNVEV (reference sequence). The DNA for the CDR3 is TGTGCCAGCAGTCCCCGACAGGGCGGGGGGGAGACCCAGTACTTC. It specifies CASSPRQGGGETQYF.

This clone appeared a few times. The chain couples TRBV30 to TRBJ2-1; possibly TRBD2 for D (6 bases). There are 13 residues in the CDR3. Per the germline V gene, CDR1 is GTSNPN and CDR2 is SVGIG (reference sequence). Trimming took 6 bases from V and 4 from J, leaving 13 bases between them. The CDR3 protein is CACRDREYNEQFF. CDR3 bases: TGTGCCTGCCGGGACCGGGAGTACAATGAGCAGTTCTTC.

This clone was recorded a few times. The genes are TRBV5-6 and TRBJ1-2; 11 bases map to TRBD1. The CDR3 is 16 residues long. Germline V gene lookup returns CDR1 SGHDT and CDR2 YYEEEE. Unmatched junction bases numbered 12, after V lost 4 bases and J lost 7 bases. CDR3 bases: TGTGCCAGCAGCCCCAGGACAGGGGGCCCTTACTCTGGCTACACCTTC. Encoded protein: CASSPRTGGPYSGYTF.

This clone was observed a few times. This chain uses TRBV29-1 with TRBJ1-1; no clear D. The CDR3 loop spans 12 amino acids. V lost 6 bases and J 7 bases, leaving 15 bases between the germline ends. Germline CDR1 reads SQVTM; CDR2 reads ANQGSEA. The CDR3 loop reads CSVWFPLGEAFF. The CDR3 nucleotides read TGCAGCGTATGGTTCCCCCTAGGTGAAGCTTTCTTT. Filled out from reference TRBV29-1 and TRBJ1-1, the complete variable domain reads SAVISQKPSRDICQRGTSLTIQCQVDSQVTMMFWYRQQPGQSLTLIATANQGSEATYESGFVIDKFPISRPNLTFSTLTVSNMSPEDSSIYLCSVWFPLGEAFFGQGTRLTVV.

This clone was counted between two and nine times. This chain connects TRBV30 to TRBJ2-7; TRBD1 might be the D (6 bases). Trimming took 3 bases from V and 7 from J, leaving 13 bases between them. CDR1 and CDR2 from the germline V gene are GTSNPN and SVGIG (reference sequence). This CDR3 region has 12 residues. Here the CDR3 reads CAWRKDSPEQYF. In DNA form, the CDR3 reads TGTGCCTGGAGAAAGGACAGCCCGGAGCAGTACTTC.

V usage is TRBV6-4 and J usage is TRBJ1-1, with D perhaps matching TRBD1 (5 bases). Trimming left V 3 bases short and J 4 bases short, with 15 bases between. CDR1 and CDR2 from the germline V gene are MRHNA and SNTAGT. There are 15 residues in the CDR3. CDR3 sequence (DNA): TGTGCCAGCAGTGAGGTAGAGCCGGGGGTCACTGAAGCTTTCTTT. This sequence encodes CASSEVEPGVTEAFF.

CDR3 residues: CSGKAGAGTDTQYF. DNA of the CDR3: TGCAGCGGAAAAGCGGGAGCTGGCACAGATACGCAGTATTTT. This chain connects TRBV29-1 to TRBJ2-3; 8 bases map to TRBD2. The V gene end was trimmed by 7 bases and the J gene end by 1 base; junction bases not matched to a gene: 7. This CDR3 spans 14 amino acids. Germline CDR1 is SQVTM and CDR2 is ANQGSEA.

This rearrangement joins TRBV29-1 to TRBJ2-1, with D perhaps TRBD2 (6 bases). Germline V lookup: CDR1 SQVTM, CDR2 ANQGSEA. This CDR3 region has 13 residues. The ends were cut back, 7 bases at V and 7 bases at J, with 17 bases in the middle. The CDR3 loop is CSARNAGLNEQFF. CDR3 DNA: TGCAGCGCACGGAATGCGGGATTAAATGAGCAGTTCTTC.

Comments on this clone: The sample has other DNA sequences that encode this CDR3 too. The chain combines TRBV30 with TRBJ1-5; perhaps TRBD1 as D (5 bases). The CDR3 loop spans 15 amino acids. V lost 0 bases and J 2 bases, leaving 11 bases between the germline ends. Per the germline V gene, CDR1 is GTSNPN and CDR2 is SVGIG (reference sequence). CDR3 DNA sequence: TGTGCCTGGAGTGTACAAGGGGATGGCAATCAGCCCCAGCATTTT. This encodes CAWSVQGDGNQPQHF. The full variable domain, completed using reference TRBV30 and TRBJ1-5, is SQTIHQWPATLVQPVGSPLSLECTVEGTSNPNLYWYRQAAGRGLQLLFYSVGIGQISSEVPQNLSASRPQDRQFILSSKKLLLSDSGFYLCAWSVQGDGNQPQHFGDGTRLSIL.

Only a few counts were recorded for this clone. The chain has TRBV5-4 and TRBJ2-7, with TRBD2 identical over 12 bases. The CDR3 has 17 amino acids. The germline V gene encodes CDR1 SGHNT and CDR2 YYREEE (reference sequence). Trimming cost V 5 bases and J 0 bases; bases outside gene matches: 9. The CDR3 bases are TGTGCCAGCAGTAAGGGACCTAGCGGGAGGGCCTCCTACGAGCAGTACTTC. Its translation is CASSKGPSGRASYEQYF.

The sample holds a few counts of this clone. The chain employs TRBV28 and TRBJ2-2; TRBD1 aligns across 9 bases. CDR1 and CDR2 from the germline V gene are MDHEN and SYDVKM. This CDR3 has 16 residues. V dropped 4 bases and J dropped 5; count of bases not matched to a gene: 8. As DNA, the CDR3 is TGTGCCAGCAGTTCCCCCGGGACAGGGTTTACCGGGGAGCTGTTTTTT. This encodes CASSSPGTGFTGELFF.